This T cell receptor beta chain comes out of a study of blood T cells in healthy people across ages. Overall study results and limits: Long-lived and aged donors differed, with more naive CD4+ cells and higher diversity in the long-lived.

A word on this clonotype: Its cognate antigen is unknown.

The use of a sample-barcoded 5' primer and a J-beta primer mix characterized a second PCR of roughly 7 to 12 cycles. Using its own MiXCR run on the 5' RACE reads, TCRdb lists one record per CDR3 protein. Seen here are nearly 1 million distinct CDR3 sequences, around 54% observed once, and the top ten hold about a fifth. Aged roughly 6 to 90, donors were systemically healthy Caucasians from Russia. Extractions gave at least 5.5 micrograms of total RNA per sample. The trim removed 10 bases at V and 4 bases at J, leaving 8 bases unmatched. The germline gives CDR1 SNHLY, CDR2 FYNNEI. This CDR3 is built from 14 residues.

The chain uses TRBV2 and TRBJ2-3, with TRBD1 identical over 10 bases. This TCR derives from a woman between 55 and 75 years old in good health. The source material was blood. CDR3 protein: CATYRDRGSDTQYF. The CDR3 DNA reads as TGTGCCACGTACCGGGACAGGGGTTCAGATACGCAGTATTTT.